This T cell receptor beta chain derives from a study of blood T cells in healthy people across ages. A J-beta primer mix and a sample-barcoded 5' primer were used in a second PCR of roughly 6 to 12 cycles. TCRdb re-analysed the 5' RACE reads in MiXCR, keeping a single row per CDR3 protein. The sample holds fewer than 700,000 distinct CDR3 sequences, around 48% seen once. The CDR3 sequence is 11 residues long. Germline loops: CDR1 SGHTA, CDR2 FQGNSA. The germline V and J ends were trimmed by 0 bases and 14 bases, with 9 bases remaining between them. The sequenced sample was blood. The source of this sequence is an older man in good health. This rearrangement joins TRBV7-2 to TRBJ2-3; D is ambiguous. CDR3 residues: CASSLAAMAYF. The CDR3 coding sequence is TGTGCCAGCAGCTTAGCCGCGATGGCGTATTTT. The variable domain in full, completed from reference TRBV7-2 and TRBJ2-3, reads GAGVSQSPSNKVTEKGKDVELRCDPISGHTALYWYRQSLGQGLEFLIYFQGNSAPDKSGLPSDRFSAERTGGSVSTLTIQRTQQEDSAVYLCASSLAAMAYFGPGTRLTVL.